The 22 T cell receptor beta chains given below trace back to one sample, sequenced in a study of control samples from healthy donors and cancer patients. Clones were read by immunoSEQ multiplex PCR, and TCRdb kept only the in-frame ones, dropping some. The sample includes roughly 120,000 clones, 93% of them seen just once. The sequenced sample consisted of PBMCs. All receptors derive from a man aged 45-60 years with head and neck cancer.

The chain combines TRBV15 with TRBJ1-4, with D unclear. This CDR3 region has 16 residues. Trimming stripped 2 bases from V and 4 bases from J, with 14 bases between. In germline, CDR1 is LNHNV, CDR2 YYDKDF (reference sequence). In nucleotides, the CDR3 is TGTGCCACCAGCAGACAGCCCCCGGGCCGTAATGAAAAACTGTTTTTT. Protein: CATSRQPPGRNEKLFF. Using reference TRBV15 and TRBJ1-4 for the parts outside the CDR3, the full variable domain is DAMVIQNPRYQVTQFGKPVTLSCSQTLNHNVMYWYQQKSSQAPKLLFHYYDKDFNNEADTPDNFQSRRPNTSFCFLDIRSPGLGDTAMYLCATSRQPPGRNEKLFFGSGTQLSVL.

The CDR3 here is CASQHEGAGNTIYF. CDR3 nucleotides: TGTGCCAGCCAACATGAAGGGGCTGGAAACACCATATATTTT. V usage is TRBV2 and J usage is TRBJ1-3; the D gene is possibly TRBD1 (5 bases). V was shortened by 8 bases and J by 2 bases, with 13 bases between the two germline ends. This CDR3 contains 14 residues. In germline, CDR1 is SNHLY, CDR2 FYNNEI.

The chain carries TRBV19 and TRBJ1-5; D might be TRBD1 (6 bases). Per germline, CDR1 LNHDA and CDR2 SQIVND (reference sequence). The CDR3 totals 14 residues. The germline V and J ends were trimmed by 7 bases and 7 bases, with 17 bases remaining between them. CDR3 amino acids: CASILQGSAQPQHF. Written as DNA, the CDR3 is TGTGCCAGTATCCTACAGGGATCAGCGCAGCCCCAGCATTTT.

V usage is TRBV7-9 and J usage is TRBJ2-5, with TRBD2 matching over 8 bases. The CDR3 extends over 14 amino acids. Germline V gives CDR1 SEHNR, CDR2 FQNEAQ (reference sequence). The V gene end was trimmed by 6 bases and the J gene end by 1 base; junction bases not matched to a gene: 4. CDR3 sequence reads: CASRQLAAQETQYF. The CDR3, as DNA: TGTGCCAGCAGACAACTAGCGGCCCAAGAGACCCAGTACTTC.

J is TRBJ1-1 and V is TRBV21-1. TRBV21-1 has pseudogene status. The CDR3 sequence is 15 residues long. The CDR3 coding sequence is TGTGCCAGCAGCAGTCGGGGGTCCTTGAACACTGAAGCTTTCTTT. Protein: CASSSRGSLNTEAFF.

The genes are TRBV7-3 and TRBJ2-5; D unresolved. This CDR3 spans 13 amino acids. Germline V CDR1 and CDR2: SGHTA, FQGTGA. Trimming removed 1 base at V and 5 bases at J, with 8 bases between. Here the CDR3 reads CASSLSREETQYF. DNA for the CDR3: TGTGCCAGCAGCTTAAGTAGAGAGGAGACCCAGTACTTC.

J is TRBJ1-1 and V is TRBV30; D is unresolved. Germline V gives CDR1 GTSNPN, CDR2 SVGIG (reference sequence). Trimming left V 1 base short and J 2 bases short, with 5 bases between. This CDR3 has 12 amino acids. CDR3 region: CAWSGGNTEAFF. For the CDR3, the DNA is TGTGCCTGGAGTGGGGGAAACACTGAAGCTTTCTTT.

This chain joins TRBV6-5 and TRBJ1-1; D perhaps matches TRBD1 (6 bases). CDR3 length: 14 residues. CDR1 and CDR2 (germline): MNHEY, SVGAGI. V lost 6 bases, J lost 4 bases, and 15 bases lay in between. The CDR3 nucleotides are TGTGCCAGCAGCTACACAGGGCGGGCCACTGAAGCTTTCTTT. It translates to CASSYTGRATEAFF.

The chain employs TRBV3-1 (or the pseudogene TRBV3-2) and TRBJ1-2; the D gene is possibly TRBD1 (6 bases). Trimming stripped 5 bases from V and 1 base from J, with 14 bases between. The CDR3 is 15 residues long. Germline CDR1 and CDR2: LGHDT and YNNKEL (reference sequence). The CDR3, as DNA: TGTGCCAGCAGCTCCAGGGGAGCTATTAACTATGGCTACACCTTC. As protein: CASSSRGAINYGYTF.

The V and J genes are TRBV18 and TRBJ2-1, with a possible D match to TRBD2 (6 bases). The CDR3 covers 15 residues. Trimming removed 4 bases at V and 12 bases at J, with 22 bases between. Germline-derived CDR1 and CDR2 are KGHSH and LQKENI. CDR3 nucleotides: TGTGCCAGCTCACGAGAGGGACTCGCGGTCCCGGGGCAGTTCTTC. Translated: CASSREGLAVPGQFF.

The CDR3 reads CASSLGEGEQYF. The CDR3 bases are TGTGCCAGCAGCTTAGGGGAGGGAGAGCAGTACTTC. The chain carries TRBV7-9 and TRBJ2-7, with TRBD2 matching 7 bases. Trimming removed 1 base from V and 7 bases from J; junction bases left unmatched: 1. This CDR3 spans 12 amino acids. Germline values: CDR1 SEHNR, CDR2 FQNEAQ (reference sequence).

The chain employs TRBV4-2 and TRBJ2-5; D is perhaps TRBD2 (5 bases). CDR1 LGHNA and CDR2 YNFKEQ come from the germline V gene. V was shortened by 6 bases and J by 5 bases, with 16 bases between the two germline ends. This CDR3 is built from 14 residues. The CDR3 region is CASRRRGDGETQYF. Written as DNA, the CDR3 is TGTGCCAGCAGGAGACGGGGAGACGGGGAGACCCAGTACTTC.

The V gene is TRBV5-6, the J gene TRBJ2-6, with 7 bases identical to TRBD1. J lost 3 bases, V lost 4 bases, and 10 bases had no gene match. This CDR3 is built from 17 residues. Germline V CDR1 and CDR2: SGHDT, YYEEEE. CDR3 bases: TGTGCCAGCAGCATAACAGGGGTATCAGGTGGGGCCAACGTCCTGACTTTC. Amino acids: CASSITGVSGGANVLTF.

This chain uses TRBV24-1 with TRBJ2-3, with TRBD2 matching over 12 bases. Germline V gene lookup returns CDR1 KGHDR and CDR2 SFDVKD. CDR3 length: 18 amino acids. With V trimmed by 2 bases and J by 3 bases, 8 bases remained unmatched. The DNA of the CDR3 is TGTGCCACCAGTGATTCCAGAGGACTAGCGGGGCCGACAGATACGCAGTATTTT. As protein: CATSDSRGLAGPTDTQYF.

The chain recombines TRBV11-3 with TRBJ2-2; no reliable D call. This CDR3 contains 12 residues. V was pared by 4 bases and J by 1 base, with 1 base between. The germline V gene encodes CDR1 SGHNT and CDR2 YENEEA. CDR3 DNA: TGTGCCAGCAGCTGGAACACCGGGGAGCTGTTTTTT. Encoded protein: CASSWNTGELFF. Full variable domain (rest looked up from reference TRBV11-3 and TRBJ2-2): EAGVVQSPRYKIIEKKQPVAFWCNPISGHNTLYWYLQNLGQGPELLIRYENEEAVDDSQLPKDRFSAERLKGVDSTLKIQPAELGDSAVYLCASSWNTGELFFGEGSRLTVL.

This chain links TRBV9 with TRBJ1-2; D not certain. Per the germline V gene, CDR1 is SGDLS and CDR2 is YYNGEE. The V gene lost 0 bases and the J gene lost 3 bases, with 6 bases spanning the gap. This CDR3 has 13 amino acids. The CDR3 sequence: CASSVGGDYGYTF. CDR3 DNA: TGTGCCAGCAGCGTAGGTGGAGACTATGGCTACACCTTC.

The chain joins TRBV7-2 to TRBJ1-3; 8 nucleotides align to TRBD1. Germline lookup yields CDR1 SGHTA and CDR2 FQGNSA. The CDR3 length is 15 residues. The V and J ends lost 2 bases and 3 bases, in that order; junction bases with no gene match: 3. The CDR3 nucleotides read TGTGCCAGCAGCTTACAGGGGGCGAGTGGAAACACCATATATTTT. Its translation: CASSLQGASGNTIYF.

The CDR3 reads CASSLDLLDYGYTF. The CDR3 DNA sequence: TGTGCCAGCAGCTTGGATCTTCTGGACTATGGCTACACCTTC. The chain joins TRBV5-4 to TRBJ1-2; D call uncertain. The germline CDR1 and CDR2 sequences are SGHNT and YYREEE (reference sequence). This CDR3 spans 14 amino acids. The V and J ends lost 0 bases and 3 bases respectively, with 9 bases between them.

The chain's CDR3 is CASSLAGRDTQYF. The CDR3 nucleotides read TGTGCCAGCAGCTTGGCCGGGAGGGATACGCAGTATTTT. The V and J genes are TRBV7-8 and TRBJ2-3; 7 bases align to TRBD2. Per germline, CDR1 SGHVS and CDR2 FQNEAQ. V gave up 3 bases and J gave up 6 bases; unmatched junction bases: 3. This CDR3 is built from 13 residues.

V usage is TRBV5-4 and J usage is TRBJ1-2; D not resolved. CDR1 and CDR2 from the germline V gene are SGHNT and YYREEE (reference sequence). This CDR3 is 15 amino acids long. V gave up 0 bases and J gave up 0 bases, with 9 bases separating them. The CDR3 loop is CASSLDRFPNYGYTF. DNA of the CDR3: TGTGCCAGCAGCTTGGACCGTTTTCCTAACTATGGCTACACCTTC.

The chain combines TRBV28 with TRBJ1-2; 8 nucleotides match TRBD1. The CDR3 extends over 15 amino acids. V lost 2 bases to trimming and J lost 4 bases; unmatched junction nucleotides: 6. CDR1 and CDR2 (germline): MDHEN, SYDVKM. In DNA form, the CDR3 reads TGTGCCAGCAGTTTAACGGGACAGGTGATCTATGGCTACACCTTC. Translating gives CASSLTGQVIYGYTF.

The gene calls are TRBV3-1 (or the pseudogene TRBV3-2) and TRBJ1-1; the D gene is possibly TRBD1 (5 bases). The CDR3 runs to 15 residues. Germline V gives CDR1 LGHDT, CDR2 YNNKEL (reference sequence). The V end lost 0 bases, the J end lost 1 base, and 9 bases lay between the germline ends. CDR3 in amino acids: CASSQDITGNTEAFF. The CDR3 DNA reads TGTGCCAGCAGCCAAGATATAACAGGGAACACTGAAGCTTTCTTT.